These 28 T cell receptor beta chains originate from one sample sequenced in a study of regulatory T cells in long-lasting Graves disease. Building the TCR beta libraries relied on iRepertoire HTBI primers, and CDR3 regions underwent Arm-PCR. TCRdb reprocessed the multiplex PCR reads with MiXCR, giving one entry per CDR3 protein. Of about 620,000 distinct CDR3 sequences listed, around 15% are singletons. Time point in this sample: newly diagnosed GD, antithyroid drugs for less than 3 months. Extracted RNA from PBMCs served as the source of the TCR library. These data were also reused for a study on T cells in Graves' hyperthyroidism and ophthalmopathy.

Sample: peripheral blood mononuclear cells (PBMCs), taken at new diagnosis, from a patient treated with antithyroid drugs. These receptors originate from a woman aged 30 to 39 with Graves disease.

The chain has TRBV20-1 and TRBJ1-2; no firm D call. Trimming cost V 3 bases and J 6 bases, with 11 bases left between them. The CDR3 has 12 amino acids. CDR1 is DFQATT, CDR2 SNEGSKA, per germline (reference sequence). CDR3 loop: CSASGASDGYTF. In DNA form, the CDR3 reads TGCAGTGCTAGTGGTGCCTCGGATGGCTACACCTTC.

The table lists this clonotype with many counts. The V call is TRBV10-3, the J call TRBJ1-1; 11 bases fit TRBD1. With V trimmed by 4 bases and J by 4 bases, 5 bases remained unmatched. CDR3 length: 15 amino acids. Germline values: CDR1 ENHRY, CDR2 SYGVKD. The CDR3 nucleotides read TGTGCCATCAGTGTAACCGGGACAGGGGGCACTGAAGCTTTCTTT. Amino acids: CAISVTGTGGTEAFF.

The chain combines TRBV7-9 with TRBJ1-5; 8 bases are shared with TRBD1. Unmatched junction bases numbered 6, after V lost 5 bases and J lost 3 bases. CDR1 and CDR2 from the germline V gene are SEHNR and FQNEAQ (reference sequence). This CDR3 comprises 15 residues. This CDR3 is CASSGGQGINQPQHF. The CDR3 DNA sequence: TGTGCCAGCAGCGGCGGACAGGGAATCAATCAGCCCCAGCATTTT.

This clonotype was picked up many times. V usage is TRBV12-3 or TRBV12-4 and J usage is TRBJ2-7; the match to TRBD2 covers 7 bases. J lost 0 bases, V lost 6 bases, and 5 bases had no gene match. The CDR3 has 14 residues. The CDR3 DNA follows: TGTGCCAGCAGGGGAGGGGAAGGCTCCTACGAGCAGTACTTC. Protein sequence: CASRGGEGSYEQYF.

The V call is TRBV5-1, the J call TRBJ1-1; D perhaps matches TRBD1 (5 bases). Trimming pared 2 bases from V and 6 bases from J, leaving 11 bases between. Germline V gene lookup returns CDR1 SGHRS and CDR2 YFSETQ. CDR3 length equals 13 residues. The CDR3 nucleotides are TGCGCCAGCAGCTTCATGGGGGTAGCTGAAGCTTTCTTT. This codes for CASSFMGVAEAFF.

This clonotype was counted many times. The rearrangement links TRBV6-1 to TRBJ1-2; no clear D gene. The CDR3 covers 12 residues. The V gene's germline CDR1 is MNHNS and CDR2 SASEGT. V lost 9 bases to trimming and J lost 4 bases, with 12 bases between them. The CDR3 bases are TGTGCCAGATATGGTGCGGGCTATGGCTACACCTTC. Translated: CARYGAGYGYTF.

This clonotype has a handful of counts. The V and J genes are TRBV28 and TRBJ2-7, with 9 bases identical to TRBD1. CDR3 length: 15 amino acids. Germline values: CDR1 MDHEN, CDR2 SYDVKM. V was pared by 8 bases and J by 5 bases, with 13 bases of the junction left unmatched. The CDR3 nucleotides are TGTGCCAGCTACCCTGGGGGGACAGGGTTCAACGAGCAGTACTTC. This encodes CASYPGGTGFNEQYF. The variable domain in full, with the rest retrieved from reference TRBV28 and TRBJ2-7, is DVKVTQSSRYLVKRTGEKVFLECVQDMDHENMFWYRQDPGLGLRLIYFSYDVKMKEKGDIPEGYSVSREKKERFSLILESASTNQTSMYLCASYPGGTGFNEQYFGPGTRLTVT.

The chain has TRBV29-1 and TRBJ2-7, with D tentatively TRBD2 (7 bases). The ends were cut back, 0 bases at V and 5 bases at J, with 17 bases in the middle. Germline CDR1 and CDR2: SQVTM and ANQGSEA. This CDR3 is 15 amino acids long. DNA of the CDR3: TGCAGCGTTGAAGATAATACGGGGGGCTGGGACGAGCAGTACTTC. Protein product: CSVEDNTGGWDEQYF.

This clonotype showed up just a few times. The chain is built from TRBV30 and TRBJ2-3, with D perhaps given as TRBD1 or TRBD2 (5 bases each). V was trimmed by 0 bases and J by 1 base, leaving 11 bases between them. Germline CDR1 and CDR2: GTSNPN and SVGIG (reference sequence). This CDR3 is built from 15 residues. This chain's CDR3 is CAWSVGVGGTDTQYF. The CDR3 DNA is TGTGCCTGGAGTGTAGGAGTGGGGGGCACAGATACGCAGTATTTT.

Ten or more counts support this clonotype. CDR3 nucleotides: TGTGCCAGCAGCTTAGGTGCGGGCGAACTACAGCAGTACTTC. Its translation: CASSLGAGELQQYF. The V gene is TRBV7-2, the J gene TRBJ2-7; a possible D gene is TRBD2 (5 bases). V dropped 1 base and J dropped 8 bases, with 15 bases sitting between them. This CDR3 is built from 14 residues. Germline V CDR1 and CDR2: SGHTA, FQGNSA.

This clonotype was counted many times. The J gene is TRBJ2-7, the V gene TRBV2; 10 bases fit TRBD1. Germline V CDR1 and CDR2: SNHLY, FYNNEI. This CDR3 is 17 amino acids long. V was clipped by 7 bases and J by 5 bases; unmatched bases: 17. The DNA of the CDR3 is TGTGCCAGCAACCAGCCCTCCCAGGGACAGGGGTTCGACGAGCAGTACTTC. Translation gives CASNQPSQGQGFDEQYF.

This clonotype was seen more than once but under ten times. This sequence joins TRBV9 and TRBJ1-3; the D gene is possibly TRBD1 (5 bases). The CDR3 runs to 15 residues. Looked up from germline, CDR1 is SGDLS and CDR2 is YYNGEE. Trimming removed 3 bases from V and 3 bases from J, with 13 bases in between. This CDR3 is CASSADINLGNTIYF. DNA for the CDR3: TGTGCCAGCAGCGCGGACATTAATCTTGGAAACACCATATATTTT.

This clonotype was seen at least ten times. The chain is built from TRBV9 and TRBJ2-3; 7 bases line up with TRBD2. Per germline, CDR1 SGDLS and CDR2 YYNGEE. This CDR3 region has 15 residues. After removal of 4 bases from V and 2 bases from J, the junction contained 7 bases not matched to a gene. The CDR3 nucleotides read TGTGCCAGCAGCTTAAGAGCGGGATCCACAGATACGCAGTATTTT. Its translation: CASSLRAGSTDTQYF.

This clonotype occurred a few times. The germline gene is not matched at one end of the junction; a read error may be the cause. The V and J genes are TRBV2 and TRBJ2-5; D not certain. From germline, CDR1 is SNHLY and CDR2 FYNNEI. The CDR3 sequence is 13 residues long. The CDR3 DNA is TGTGCCAGCAGTGAAAGTTTCGTAGAGACCCGGTACTTC. Translating gives CASSESFVETRYF.

The CDR3 region is CAWSLTVRTEAFF. The CDR3 DNA sequence: TGTGCCTGGAGTTTAACAGTTCGGACTGAAGCTTTCTTT. V usage is TRBV30 and J usage is TRBJ1-1; D gene uncertain. Germline CDR1 and CDR2: GTSNPN and SVGIG (reference sequence). The CDR3 totals 13 residues. Trimming removed 2 bases at V and 5 bases at J, with 12 bases between. The full variable domain, its missing parts supplied by reference TRBV30 and TRBJ1-1, is SQTIHQWPATLVQPVGSPLSLECTVEGTSNPNLYWYRQAAGRGLQLLFYSVGIGQISSEVPQNLSASRPQDRQFILSSKKLLLSDSGFYLCAWSLTVRTEAFFGQGTRLTVV.

This clonotype was recorded at least ten times. The V gene is TRBV28, the J gene TRBJ2-1, with TRBD2 matching over 8 bases. Germline CDR1 is MDHEN and CDR2 is SYDVKM. The CDR3 sequence is 15 residues long. The V segment lost 2 bases and the J segment 2 bases; nucleotides outside the gene matches: 2. CDR3 DNA: TGTGCCAGCAGTTTAGGCGGGGGGACCTACAATGAGCAGTTCTTC. Encoded protein: CASSLGGGTYNEQFF.

This clonotype has just a few counts. V gene TRBV6-2 or TRBV6-3 combines with J gene TRBJ1-2, with D perhaps TRBD1 (6 bases). V dropped 5 bases and J dropped 1 base, with 8 bases sitting between them. Germline values: CDR1 MNHEY, CDR2 SVGEGT. The CDR3 extends over 13 amino acids. The CDR3 region has the DNA TGTGCCAGCAGTCGACAGGATAACTATGGCTACACCTTC. This sequence encodes CASSRQDNYGYTF.

This clonotype was counted a single time. The chain links TRBV5-1 to TRBJ2-1; 7 positions agree with TRBD2. The V and J ends lost 1 base and 5 bases, in that order; junction bases with no gene match: 6. This CDR3 comprises 15 residues. Germline V gene data show CDR1 as SGHRS and CDR2 as YFSETQ. For the CDR3, the DNA is TGCGCCAGCAGCTTGAGGGCGGGAGAGGACAATGAGCAGTTCTTC. Its protein is CASSLRAGEDNEQFF.

The chain uses TRBV30 and TRBJ2-5; no clear D. The germline V and J ends were trimmed by 0 bases and 4 bases, with 15 bases remaining between them. Germline CDR1 GTSNPN, CDR2 SVGIG (reference sequence). This CDR3 region has 15 residues. Here the CDR3 DNA reads TGTGCCTGGAGTGTACGTTTAGCAGGATTAGAGACCCAGTACTTC. Amino acid sequence: CAWSVRLAGLETQYF.

This clonotype was picked up a small number of times. V usage is TRBV30 and J usage is TRBJ2-5, with 7 nucleotides matching TRBD1. CDR1 is GTSNPN, CDR2 SVGIG, per germline (reference sequence). The length of the CDR3 is 15 residues. The V segment lost 8 bases and the J segment 0 bases; nucleotides outside the gene matches: 12. CDR3 in amino acids: CAQSDRARNQETQYF. In nucleotides, the CDR3 is TGTGCCCAGAGCGACAGGGCGAGGAACCAAGAGACCCAGTACTTC.

The sample holds a few counts of this clonotype. The V call is TRBV30, the J call TRBJ2-1; D could derive from TRBD1 or TRBD2 (6 bases each). This CDR3 has 14 residues. Germline CDR1 GTSNPN, CDR2 SVGIG (reference sequence). V gave up 4 bases and J gave up 3 bases, with 13 bases separating them. The CDR3 reads CAWIPGGGYNEQFF. The DNA for the CDR3 is TGTGCCTGGATACCCGGGGGCGGCTACAATGAGCAGTTCTTC.

The J gene is TRBJ2-7, the V gene TRBV5-4; TRBD1 aligns across 9 bases. This CDR3 spans 16 amino acids. CDR1 SGHNT and CDR2 YYREEE come from the germline V gene (reference sequence). Losses at the gene ends were 4 bases for V and 6 bases for J; bases not matched to a gene: 14. CDR3: CASSTRSGTGNIEQYF. DNA of the CDR3: TGTGCCAGCAGCACGCGTTCCGGGACAGGGAACATCGAGCAGTACTTC. The full variable domain, its missing parts supplied by reference TRBV5-4 and TRBJ2-7, is ETGVTQSPTHLIKTRGQQVTLRCSSQSGHNTVSWYQQALGQGPQFIFQYYREEENGRGNFPPRFSGLQFPNYSSELNVNALELDDSALYLCASSTRSGTGNIEQYFGPGTRLTVT.

V usage is TRBV6-1 and J usage is TRBJ2-1, with 15 bases lining up with TRBD2. The V segment lost 4 bases and the J segment 8 bases; nucleotides outside the gene matches: 3. CDR1 and CDR2 from the germline V gene are MNHNS and SASEGT. The CDR3 extends over 15 amino acids. The CDR3 DNA reads TGTGCCAGCAGTGGGGGACTAGCGGGAGGTCATGAGCAGTTCTTC. It translates to CASSGGLAGGHEQFF.

There are a few counts of this clonotype. CDR3 bases: TGTGCCACCAATACTGGACAGCCCCAGTTCAGCACTGAAGCTTTCTTT. Protein sequence: CATNTGQPQFSTEAFF. The chain couples TRBV24-1 to TRBJ1-1; tentatively, D is TRBD1 (6 bases). The CDR3 spans 16 residues. Trimming cost V 8 bases and J 4 bases, with 22 bases left between them. Germline V gene data show CDR1 as KGHDR and CDR2 as SFDVKD.

This chain connects TRBV19 to TRBJ2-6; D uncertain. V lost 7 bases and J lost 4, with 11 bases in between. CDR1 and CDR2 (germline): LNHDA, SQIVND (reference sequence). The CDR3 runs to 14 residues. CDR3 DNA sequence: TGTGCCAGTAACAGCCCACCCGGGGCCAACGTCCTGACTTTC. It specifies CASNSPPGANVLTF. The variable domain in full, completed from reference TRBV19 and TRBJ2-6, reads DGGITQSPKYLFRKEGQNVTLSCEQNLNHDAMYWYRQDPGQGLRLIYYSQIVNDFQKGDIAEGYSVSREKKESFPLTVTSAQKNPTAFYLCASNSPPGANVLTFGAGSRLTVL.

V and J are TRBV9 and TRBJ2-7, with 7 nucleotides matching TRBD1. The germline gives CDR1 SGDLS, CDR2 YYNGEE. This CDR3 has 15 amino acids. The J segment lost 6 bases and the V segment lost 1 base, leaving 10 bases of the junction unmatched. The CDR3 protein is CASSVLSTGQGEQYF. The CDR3 DNA reads TGTGCCAGCAGCGTACTATCGACAGGGCAAGGCGAGCAGTACTTC.

Ten or more counts support this clonotype. V gene TRBV2 combines with J gene TRBJ2-1; 8 bases are shared with TRBD2. The CDR3 extends over 14 amino acids. Germline CDR1 is SNHLY and CDR2 is FYNNEI. The V and J ends lost 6 bases and 5 bases, in that order; junction bases with no gene match: 6. For the CDR3, the DNA is TGTGCCAGCAGGGTAGCGGGAACCGACAATGAGCAGTTCTTC. Protein sequence: CASRVAGTDNEQFF.

This clonotype has at least ten counts. The chain combines TRBV6-1 with TRBJ2-3, with D tentatively TRBD2 (5 bases). Germline V gene data show CDR1 as MNHNS and CDR2 as SASEGT. The CDR3 loop spans 14 amino acids. Between the trimmed V and J ends, which lost 6 bases and 2 bases, there was a span of 12 bases. The CDR3 is CASRWTPYTDTQYF. The DNA for the CDR3 is TGTGCCAGCAGATGGACTCCTTACACAGATACGCAGTATTTT.